This T cell receptor beta chain was sequenced in a study of blood T cell repertoires in COVID-19 (dated by TCRdb to between 2020 and 2021). For the wider study: The collaborator samples originated in the United States, Italy and Spain and spanned the acute and convalescent phases of COVID-19. The material from the prospective study consisted of cDNA or gDNA derived from T cells, B-cell-depleted T cells, or PBMCs. Subjects who had been exposed to COVID-19, were actively infected with it, or had recovered from it provided the deeply sampled blood TCRbeta repertoires that made up the dataset. The repertoires were made available in a free public database intended to serve as a resource for research on the immune response to SARS-CoV-2. The samples were drawn from two sources: the first 160 participants of the ongoing ImmuneRACE study, and 950 to 1,500 subjects contributed by 6 global collaborators. Sample metadata almost always included a de-identified subject ID, COVID-19 status, age in years and sex. Where HLA class I and class II types were available, the types were taken from metadata supplied by the sample provider, not from assay-based typing. Broader findings and caveats from the paper: Clinical and demographic metadata were provided uncurated, with the amount varying by source and participant.

Looking up the germline V gene yields CDR1 SGHAT and CDR2 FQNNGV. Compared with germline, V lacks 1 base and J lacks 6 bases; bases without a gene match: 8. Counted from cysteine to phenylalanine, this CDR3 has 16 amino acids. Only the CDR3 portion is preserved as DNA: 48 bases, with reading frame beginning at the first base. On this clone itself: The target of this receptor is not known. The sample holds no much larger clone one base away, and base qualities are not on file.

The immunoSEQ Assay, a bias-controlled multiplex PCR, was used to amplify TCRbeta CDR3 regions from genomic DNA. For the original study's pipeline: Nucleated cell counts per sample were estimated from amplification of reference gene primers within the assay. To quantify the absolute abundance of each unique TCRbeta CDR3 rearrangement, sequence reads were collapsed and filtered. For each sample, productive Simpson clonality was calculated by taking the square root of Simpson's diversity index across productive rearrangements. Here the immuneACCESS table is served through TCRdb, limited to in-frame sequences with V and J called. Missing clones are a known gap in these copies; in checked studies unresolved V genes cover under half, and the rest lacks a known reason. The V and J calls and clone size are taken from that table; D and trimming were inferred from the DNA. The sample profile shows about 140,000 clones; roughly nine tenths of them were found once. The top ten clonotypes cover around 2.3% of the sample.

One collaborating source in Seattle enrolled patients during active infection and followed them longitudinally through the course of disease. Whole blood was collected in K2EDTA tubes by collaborating institutions according to the institutions' own protocols. For TCRbeta analysis, collaborators shipped samples as frozen whole blood, isolated PBMCs, or DNA extracted from either of those sample types. The sequencing input was peripheral blood. This receptor was obtained from a human donor with COVID-19, enrolled during active disease. The donor label of this sample is uncertain. In this chain, TRBV11-2 is recombined with TRBJ1-4, with 7 junctional bases fitting TRBD1. Here is the DNA: TGTGCCAGCAGCTTAGTGGGGACAGAGGGATATGAAAAACTGTTTTTT. It translates to CASSLVGTEGYEKLFF. The entire variable domain, with the stretches around the CDR3 drawn from the reference TRBV11-2 and TRBJ1-4 proteins, is EAGVAQSPRYKIIEKRQSVAFWCNPISGHATLYWYQQILGQGPKLLIQFQNNGVVDDSQLPKDRFSAERLKGVDSTLKIQPAKLEDSAVYLCASSLVGTEGYEKLFFGSGTQLSVL.